The 6 T cell receptor beta chains given below trace back to one sample, sequenced in a study of a mutant IDH1 vaccine in newly diagnosed glioma. Their specific antigens are unknown. As to time point: week 11, during vaccination. The content of each vaccine dose was 300 ug of mutant IDH1 20-mer peptide, and topical imiquimod accompanied it. Generated by immunoSEQ multiplex PCR, the TCRdb table keeps only in-frame clones and is missing some. The repertoire holds 100,000 to 120,000 clones, with approximately 87% as singletons. Sequencing used PBMCs, obtained from a glioma patient whose treatment included an IDH1 peptide vaccine. The receptors were sampled from a woman aged 45-65 years with glioma.

This chain connects TRBV5-4 to TRBJ2-5; 14 bases map to TRBD2. The CDR3 sequence is 16 residues long. After removal of 4 bases from V and 3 bases from J, the junction contained 5 bases not matched to a gene. Looked up from germline, CDR1 is SGHNT and CDR2 is YYREEE (reference sequence). The CDR3 protein is CASSKGLAGVEETQYF. Here the CDR3 DNA reads TGTGCCAGCAGCAAGGGACTAGCGGGAGTAGAAGAGACCCAGTACTTC.

The V call is TRBV19, the J call TRBJ2-6; no definite D call. This CDR3 has 16 amino acids. The V gene's germline CDR1 is LNHDA and CDR2 SQIVND (reference sequence). Trimming pared 7 bases from V and 4 bases from J, leaving 17 bases between. The DNA for the CDR3 is TGTGCCAGTAATAAACCAAGCTCGGCCGGGGCCAACGTCCTGACTTTC. Translation: CASNKPSSAGANVLTF. Complete variable domain (other parts from reference TRBV19 and TRBJ2-6): DGGITQSPKYLFRKEGQNVTLSCEQNLNHDAMYWYRQDPGQGLRLIYYSQIVNDFQKGDIAEGYSVSREKKESFPLTVTSAQKNPTAFYLCASNKPSSAGANVLTFGAGSRLTVL.

The V call is TRBV7-9, the J call TRBJ2-5; 10 bases match TRBD1. Losses at the gene ends were 5 bases for V and 1 base for J; bases not matched to a gene: 7. Germline CDR1 reads SEHNR; CDR2 reads FQNEAQ (reference sequence). The CDR3 contains 16 residues. The CDR3 coding sequence is TGTGCCAGCAGCGCATGGGGGGACAGGGGCCAAGAGACCCAGTACTTC. This translates into CASSAWGDRGQETQYF.

In DNA form, the CDR3 reads TGTGCCACCAGCAGAGTGAGCCAAGAGACCCAGTACTTC. Encoded protein: CATSRVSQETQYF. V and J are TRBV15 and TRBJ2-5; D gene ambiguous. Germline values: CDR1 LNHNV, CDR2 YYDKDF (reference sequence). The germline V and J ends were trimmed by 1 base and 1 base, with 4 bases remaining between them. The CDR3 spans 13 residues.

The chain carries TRBV14 and TRBJ1-6, with D perhaps matching TRBD1 (5 bases). The CDR3 length is 14 residues. Germline V lookup: CDR1 SGHDN, CDR2 FVKESK. V was clipped by 4 bases and J by 4 bases, with 8 bases between them. Here the CDR3 reads CASSRGIYNSPLHF. For the CDR3, the DNA is TGTGCCAGCAGCCGGGGGATTTATAATTCACCCCTCCACTTT. Full variable domain (missing parts from reference TRBV14 and TRBJ1-6): EAGVTQFPSHSVIEKGQTVTLRCDPISGHDNLYWYRRVMGKEIKFLLHFVKESKQDESGMPNNRFLAERTGGTYSTLKVQPAELEDSGVYFCASSRGIYNSPLHFGNGTRLTVT.

J is TRBJ2-1 and V is TRBV15; no clear D gene. Germline CDR1 and CDR2: LNHNV and YYDKDF (reference sequence). The ends were cut back, 0 bases at V and 6 bases at J, with 12 bases in the middle. The CDR3 covers 15 residues. The CDR3 DNA is TGTGCCACCAGCAGAGATCAGCCAGGCCCCAATGAGCAGTTCTTC. Amino acids: CATSRDQPGPNEQFF.